The clone carrying this TCR beta chain has at least ten counts. The antigen remains unidentified. Clinicians made diagnoses from clinical symptoms, serum thyroxine, TRAb, thyroid ultrasound and orbital computed tomography. The CDR3 contains 16 residues. V was pared by 4 bases and J by 2 bases, with 4 bases of the junction left unmatched. These data are taken from a study of Graves' ophthalmopathy and Graves' hyperthyroidism. Across the study: Stable hyperthyroidism meant no ophthalmopathy within 18 months of follow-up. Study-wide results and limits: Prediction of ophthalmopathy progression reached around 70% sensitivity and roughly 72% specificity. Appearing in blood as well were most expanded thyroid clonotypes above 0.001 frequency.

CDR3 regions of TCR beta were amplified from RNA transcripts. In the first round, RT-PCR was carried out with HTBI primers, and a multiplex PCR formed the second round. Using its own MiXCR run on the multiplex PCR reads, TCRdb lists one record per CDR3 protein. The sample consists of over a million distinct CDR3 sequences, about 38% of them appearing once. The TCR was taken from an adult man with Graves' hyperthyroidism. Sequencing used peripheral blood or thyroid tissue (not recorded which). The genes are TRBV12-3 or TRBV12-4 and TRBJ2-5; 13 bases are a match to TRBD2. The CDR3: CASSSRLAGGQETQYF. CDR3 coding DNA: TGTGCCAGCAGTTCCAGACTAGCGGGGGGACAAGAGACCCAGTACTTC.